This T cell receptor beta chain was recorded in a study of T cells in Graves' hyperthyroidism and ophthalmopathy. TCR beta CDR3 sequences were amplified from RNA transcripts. HTBI primers were the set used in a first-round RT-PCR of the TCR CDR3. TCRdb fed the multiplex PCR reads into MiXCR, producing one record per CDR3 protein. Of some 690,000 distinct CDR3 sequences in the sample, roughly 17% were seen once. Germline V gene lookup returns CDR1 MGHRA and CDR2 YSYEKL. This CDR3 is 14 amino acids long. Trimming removed 4 bases at V and 6 bases at J, with 12 bases between. Graves' hyperthyroidism qualified as stable when ophthalmopathy did not progress within 18 months. Hyperthyroidism in the patients, aged 18 to 65, was newly diagnosed and under 2 months in duration. Criteria for exclusion of patients were uncontrolled infection, other autoimmune disease, pregnancy or lactation. Diagnostic decisions used clinical symptoms, serum thyroxine and TRAb, thyroid ultrasound and orbital computed tomography.

The chain employs TRBV4-1 and TRBJ2-2; D not certain. The sample taken for sequencing was blood. The receptor's source is a man between 50 and 59 years old with Graves' hyperthyroidism. In nucleotides, the CDR3 is TGCGCCAGCAGCCCTGGCCTACGATCCGGGGAGCTGTTTTTT. It translates to CASSPGLRSGELFF.